This entry is about one T cell receptor (beta chain). The antigen is not known. This entry is derived from a study of CD8 T cells in Susac syndrome. Study results and caveats: CD4+ repertoires of Susac syndrome patients lacked detectable clonal expansion. Acknowledgment was made by the study that its TCR sequencing and HLA analysis involved a relatively small number of individuals.

V gave up 2 bases and J gave up 5 bases, with 15 bases separating them. The V gene's germline CDR1 is SGHTA and CDR2 FQGTGA. The CDR3 sequence is 15 residues long. Random hexamers were used to reverse transcribe roughly 0.5 to 1 ug of RNA. Across 54 Vbeta and 13 Jbeta, immunoSEQ multiplex PCR amplified TCR beta CDR3. TCRdb passed the immunoSEQ multiplex PCR reads through MiXCR, listing each CDR3 protein once. The data contain around 170,000 distinct CDR3 sequences, 90% to 96% of them singletons. The clonotype comes from a human donor with Susac syndrome. Sequencing was carried out using CD4+ T cells from PBMCs. This chain uses TRBV7-3 with TRBJ2-5, with D perhaps matching TRBD2 (6 bases). This CDR3 reads CASSLGGSLGETQYF. In DNA, the CDR3 is TGTGCCAGCAGCTTAGGAGGGTCTCTGGGGGAGACCCAGTACTTC.